Listed below are T cell receptor beta chains from one sample, sequenced in a study of blood T cell repertoires in COVID-19. Repertoires were generated with immunoSEQ multiplex PCR, while TCRdb's copy carries only in-frame clones and drops some. Seen here are about 130,000 clones, 80% to 90% observed once, and the top ten hold just under 3%. Source material: peripheral blood. These receptors originate from a man aged 60 to 69 with active or convalescent COVID-19. Each CDR3 is given with its conserved first and last residue. D genes are given only for firm matches. The size of a clone is reported for some rows only, either as once, few or many, or as a class for expanded clones.

CDR3 protein	CDR3 DNA	clone size	CDR3 length	V gene	D gene	J gene
CASSLGSGDTEAFF	TGCGCCAGCAGCTTGGGGTCAGGGGACACTGAAGCTTTCTTT	.	14	TRBV5-1	.	TRBJ1-1
CASSLNLLAGDAGELFF	TGTGCCAGCAGCCTCAACCTTCTAGCGGGAGATGCTGGGGAGCTGTTTTTT	once	17	TRBV7-9	TRBD2	TRBJ2-2
CASSLGASGAYEQYF	TGTGCCAGCAGCTTAGGGGCTAGCGGGGCGTACGAGCAGTACTTC	.	15	TRBV7-2	TRBD2	TRBJ2-7
CASGPRTVVNYGYTF	TGTGCCAGCGGCCCGAGGACAGTTGTCAACTATGGCTACACCTTC	.	15	TRBV5-6	.	TRBJ1-2
CASSLFSVNSPLHF	TGTGCCAGCAGTTTATTTTCCGTAAATTCACCCCTCCACTTT	.	14	TRBV28	.	TRBJ1-6
CASSQEAGQIFYGYTF	TGCGCCAGCAGCCAAGAAGCGGGCCAGATCTTCTATGGCTACACCTTC	.	16	TRBV4-3	.	TRBJ1-2
CASSWTGGSSGNTIYF	TGCGCCAGCAGCTGGACAGGGGGCTCCTCTGGAAACACCATATATTTT	.	16	TRBV5-1	TRBD1	TRBJ1-3
CASRPGQGEVEQYF	TGTGCCAGCAGACCCGGACAGGGTGAGGTCGAGCAGTACTTC	.	14	TRBV28	TRBD1	TRBJ2-7
CASSSADTQYF	TGTGCCAGCAGCTCGGCAGATACGCAGTATTTT	once	11	TRBV7-2	.	TRBJ2-3
CASSPPERGTSPLHF	TGTGCCAGCTCACCACCGGAAAGGGGGACTTCACCCCTCCACTTT	.	15	TRBV18	.	TRBJ1-6
CASSLNSAGTEAFF	TGTGCCAGCAGCTTAAATAGTGCGGGCACTGAAGCTTTCTTT	.	14	TRBV7-3	.	TRBJ1-1
CASSPLAFSSYNEQFF	TGTGCCAGCTCCCCGCTAGCTTTTAGCTCCTACAATGAGCAGTTCTTC	.	16	TRBV18	.	TRBJ2-1
CASTSPGGAGTEAFF	TGTGCCAGCACCTCCCCAGGGGGCGCGGGGACTGAAGCTTTCTTT	once	15	TRBV28	TRBD1	TRBJ1-1
CASSLRYYEQYF	TGTGCCAGCAGTTTACGGTACTACGAGCAGTACTTC	once	12	TRBV28	.	TRBJ2-7
CASSAPGLAGNEQFF	TGTGCCAGCAGTGCCCCGGGACTAGCAGGCAATGAGCAGTTCTTC	.	15	TRBV28	TRBD2	TRBJ2-1
CASSPWTGGTDTQYF	TGTGCCAGCAGCCCCTGGACGGGGGGCACAGATACGCAGTATTTT	.	15	TRBV7-2	.	TRBJ2-3
CASSLAAGANQPQHF	TGTGCCAGCAGTTTAGCAGCGGGGGCGAATCAGCCCCAGCATTTT	.	15	TRBV28	.	TRBJ1-5
CATSDGSEGEQYF	TGTGCCACCAGTGACGGGTCCGAAGGCGAGCAGTACTTC	few	13	TRBV24-1	.	TRBJ2-7
CASSYRGSQNIQYF	TGTGCCAGCAGTTACCGGGGTAGCCAAAACATTCAGTACTTC	.	14	TRBV6-5	.	TRBJ2-4
CASSQGPGTVTNEKLFF	TGCGCCAGCAGTCAAGGTCCCGGGACAGTGACGAATGAAAAACTGTTTTTT	.	17	TRBV23-1	TRBD1	TRBJ1-4
CASSFGLAGGNEQFF	TGTGCCAGCAGCTTCGGACTAGCGGGGGGGAATGAGCAGTTCTTC	.	15	TRBV6-2/TRBV6-3	TRBD2	TRBJ2-1
CASSGTGARGNTIYF	TGTGCCAGCAGCGGTACAGGGGCTAGGGGAAACACCATATATTTT	.	15	TRBV28	TRBD1	TRBJ1-3
CASSILGRPGYGYTF	TGTGCCAGTAGTATACTCGGCCGTCCAGGCTATGGCTACACCTTC	.	15	TRBV19	.	TRBJ1-2
CASSFESSNSPLHF	TGTGCCAGCAGCTTTGAAAGTAGTAATTCACCCCTCCACTTT	.	14	TRBV7-9	.	TRBJ1-6
CASSLDGGSYEQYF	TGTGCCAGCAGCTTAGACGGGGGTTCCTACGAGCAGTACTTC	.	14	TRBV7-9	.	TRBJ2-7
CASTLFLAFRRGSSYNEQFF	TGCGCCAGCACCTTGTTCCTAGCTTTCCGCCGGGGTAGCTCCTACAATGAGCAGTTCTTC	.	20	TRBV5-1	.	TRBJ2-1
CASSPADYSSYEQYF	TGTGCCAGCAGCCCTGCAGACTACAGCTCCTACGAGCAGTACTTC	.	15	TRBV3-1/TRBV3-2	.	TRBJ2-7
CASSQLAGGTDTQYF	TGCGCCAGCAGCCAACTGGCAGGGGGGACAGATACGCAGTATTTT	.	15	TRBV4-3	.	TRBJ2-3
CAWSVGGPDTQYF	TGTGCCTGGAGTGTCGGGGGTCCAGATACGCAGTATTTT	.	13	TRBV30	.	TRBJ2-3
CASSLVETDTQYF	TGTGCCAGCAGTTTAGTCGAGACAGATACGCAGTATTTT	.	13	TRBV12-3/TRBV12-4	.	TRBJ2-3
CASSEGSTQQGYTF	TGTGCCAGCAGCGAAGGGTCGACTCAGCAGGGCTACACCTTC	.	14	TRBV2	.	TRBJ1-2
CASSFHGLAGSSYNEQFF	TGTGCCAGCAGCTTCCATGGACTAGCGGGTAGCTCCTACAATGAGCAGTTCTTC	few	18	TRBV9	TRBD2	TRBJ2-1
CASKTGAYYEQYF	TGTGCCAGCAAGACAGGGGCTTACTACGAGCAGTACTTC	.	13	TRBV28	TRBD1	TRBJ2-7
CASSKLRGGAGELFF	TGTGCCAGCAGTAAACTCCGAGGGGGAGCCGGGGAGCTGTTTTTT	.	15	TRBV28	.	TRBJ2-2
CASTGDRADTGELFF	TGTGCCAGCACGGGGGACAGGGCTGACACCGGGGAGCTGTTTTTT	.	15	TRBV2	TRBD1	TRBJ2-2
CASSHFGQGGTNEKLFF	TGTGCCAGCAGCCACTTCGGACAGGGCGGAACTAATGAAAAACTGTTTTTT	once	17	TRBV16	TRBD1	TRBJ1-4
CASSLQGPSTDTQYF	TGTGCCAGCAGCCTACAGGGGCCTAGCACAGATACGCAGTATTTT	.	15	TRBV7-2	TRBD1	TRBJ2-3
CASSVAAKNIQYF	TGTGCCAGCAGTGTGGCAGCCAAAAACATTCAGTACTTC	.	13	TRBV2	.	TRBJ2-4
CASSTRDRYGYTF	TGTGCCAGCAGTACCCGGGACAGATATGGCTACACCTTC	.	13	TRBV6-5	TRBD1	TRBJ1-2
CASSGTGYGYTF	TGTGCCAGCAGTGGGACAGGGTATGGCTACACCTTC	.	12	TRBV2	TRBD1	TRBJ1-2
CASSSTGAGFYEQYF	TGTGCCAGCAGTTCGACAGGGGCTGGTTTCTACGAGCAGTACTTC	.	15	TRBV28	TRBD1	TRBJ2-7
CASSQDLGGYEQYF	TGTGCCAGCAGCCAAGATCTGGGAGGCTACGAGCAGTACTTC	.	14	TRBV4-2	.	TRBJ2-7
CASSLWGTGYSGYTF	TGTGCCAGCAGTTTATGGGGGACAGGTTATAGTGGCTACACCTTC	many	15	TRBV28	TRBD1	TRBJ1-2
CASSVLGTGELFF	TGTGCCAGCAGCGTTCTAGGCACCGGGGAGCTGTTTTTT	.	13	TRBV2	.	TRBJ2-2
CASSFNRVRMNTEAFF	TGCGCCAGCAGCTTTAACAGGGTGAGGATGAACACTGAAGCTTTCTTT	once	16	TRBV5-1	.	TRBJ1-1
CASSLSPTGGGTQETQYF	TGTGCCAGCAGTTTATCTCCGACAGGGGGAGGTACCCAAGAGACCCAGTACTTC	.	18	TRBV27	TRBD1	TRBJ2-5